Each of the 21 T cell receptor beta chains below was sequenced from the same sample in a study of cytomegalovirus exposure and HLA in healthy donors. Researchers ran the PCR with 60 Vbeta and 13 Jbeta primers. The method was immunoSEQ multiplex PCR; TCRdb's version includes in-frame clones alone and lacks a portion of them. The sample includes 150,000 to 200,000 clones, about 81% of them seen just once. Sample: PBMCs. These receptors were obtained from a woman aged 18-29 years in good health and CMV-seropositive.

The chain uses TRBV5-1 and TRBJ2-1; D not resolved. V was shortened by 0 bases and J by 8 bases, with 18 bases between the two germline ends. Germline loops: CDR1 SGHRS, CDR2 YFSETQ. The CDR3 contains 16 residues. The CDR3 DNA is TGCGCCAGCAGCTTGGCGGAGAGGTTTGGGTGGTATGAGCAGTTCTTC. Amino acid sequence: CASSLAERFGWYEQFF.

V and J are TRBV11-2 and TRBJ1-1; TRBD1 might be the D (6 bases). The CDR3 loop spans 13 amino acids. The germline V gene encodes CDR1 SGHAT and CDR2 FQNNGV. Trimming left V 3 bases short and J 2 bases short, with 7 bases between. The CDR3 reads CASSFGTNTEAFF. The CDR3 DNA reads TGTGCCAGCAGCTTCGGGACAAACACTGAAGCTTTCTTT.

The chain uses TRBV6-1 and TRBJ1-4; no reliable D call. V gave up 3 bases and J gave up 0 bases, with 8 bases separating them. Germline V lookup: CDR1 MNHNS, CDR2 SASEGT. The length of the CDR3 is 15 residues. CDR3 sequence reads: CASSEADATNEKLFF. The DNA for the CDR3 is TGTGCCAGCAGTGAGGCAGATGCAACTAATGAAAAACTGTTTTTT.

This clone was seen more than once but under ten times. The rearrangement uses TRBV5-4 and TRBJ1-3, with D hard to call. The ends were cut back, 4 bases at V and 0 bases at J, with 8 bases in the middle. Germline V gene sequence: CDR1 SGHNT, CDR2 YYREEE (reference sequence). This CDR3 comprises 14 residues. The CDR3, as DNA: TGTGCCAGCAGCATATACAGCTCTGGAAACACCATATATTTT. Translation gives CASSIYSSGNTIYF.

The rearrangement uses TRBV9 and TRBJ1-2; TRBD1 matches 9 bases. V gave up 3 bases and J gave up 6 bases; unmatched junction bases: 0. CDR3 length: 12 amino acids. Germline lookup yields CDR1 SGDLS and CDR2 YYNGEE. The DNA for the CDR3 is TGTGCCAGCAGCGGGGACAGGGATGGCTACACCTTC. Translation gives CASSGDRDGYTF.

In DNA, the CDR3 is TGTGCCAGTAGTCCGCACCTAAAAGACAATGAGCAGTTCTTC. Its translation is CASSPHLKDNEQFF. The chain joins TRBV19 to TRBJ2-1; D is unclear. The CDR3 totals 14 residues. Trimming removed 5 bases at V and 5 bases at J, with 13 bases between. Looked up from germline, CDR1 is LNHDA and CDR2 is SQIVND (reference sequence). Drawing the rest from reference TRBV19 and TRBJ2-1, the complete variable domain is DGGITQSPKYLFRKEGQNVTLSCEQNLNHDAMYWYRQDPGQGLRLIYYSQIVNDFQKGDIAEGYSVSREKKESFPLTVTSAQKNPTAFYLCASSPHLKDNEQFFGPGTRLTVL.

The chain carries TRBV6-5 and TRBJ1-3; D gene ambiguous. V shed 0 bases and J shed 2 bases, with 5 bases lying between them. The CDR3 runs to 14 residues. Germline lookup yields CDR1 MNHEY and CDR2 SVGAGI. CDR3: CASSYSFTGNTIYF. For the CDR3, the DNA is TGTGCCAGCAGTTACTCCTTTACTGGAAACACCATATATTTT.

The CDR3 is CASSLTGVSDEKLFF. The CDR3 DNA reads TGTGCCAGCAGCTTGACAGGGGTTTCGGATGAAAAACTGTTTTTT. The chain has TRBV5-5 and TRBJ1-4, with TRBD1 identical over 7 bases. In germline, CDR1 is SGHKS, CDR2 YYEKEE (reference sequence). There are 15 residues in the CDR3. V dropped 1 base and J dropped 6; count of bases not matched to a gene: 6. The variable domain in full, completed from reference TRBV5-5 and TRBJ1-4, reads DAGVTQSPTHLIKTRGQQVTLRCSPISGHKSVSWYQQVLGQGPQFIFQYYEKEERGRGNFPDRFSARQFPNYSSELNVNALLLGDSALYLCASSLTGVSDEKLFFGSGTQLSVL.

The V gene is TRBV6-5, the J gene TRBJ2-2, with TRBD1 identical over 7 bases. V lost 6 bases, J lost 0 bases, and 4 bases stayed unmatched. The CDR3 is 15 amino acids. The V gene's germline CDR1 is MNHEY and CDR2 SVGAGI. CDR3 DNA sequence: TGTGCCAGCAGCACAGACAGGGCGAACACCGGGGAGCTGTTTTTT. The encoded protein is CASSTDRANTGELFF.

V usage is TRBV9 and J usage is TRBJ2-2; 12 bases agree with TRBD2. CDR1 and CDR2 from the germline V gene are SGDLS and YYNGEE. This CDR3 contains 17 residues. Trimming removed 2 bases from V and 5 bases from J; junction bases left unmatched: 7. As DNA, the CDR3 is TGTGCCAGCAGCGTCCTCCCCCTAGCGGGGGGGACCGGGGAGCTGTTTTTT. Residues: CASSVLPLAGGTGELFF.

This chain joins TRBV14 and TRBJ2-3; TRBD2 aligns across 8 bases. The CDR3 contains 14 residues. Germline CDR1 reads SGHDN; CDR2 reads FVKESK. The ends lost 4 bases at V and 2 bases at J; junction bases unmatched: 2. The CDR3 sequence is CASSPGLDTDTQYF. The DNA of the CDR3 is TGTGCCAGCAGCCCGGGACTAGACACAGATACGCAGTATTTT. Full variable domain (rest looked up from reference TRBV14 and TRBJ2-3): EAGVTQFPSHSVIEKGQTVTLRCDPISGHDNLYWYRRVMGKEIKFLLHFVKESKQDESGMPNNRFLAERTGGTYSTLKVQPAELEDSGVYFCASSPGLDTDTQYFGPGTRLTVL.

The chain combines TRBV6-1 with TRBJ1-2; no clear D. Germline CDR1 is MNHNS and CDR2 is SASEGT. Trimming removed 9 bases from V and 4 bases from J, with 12 bases in between. There are 12 residues in the CDR3. The CDR3 spells CASMVEIYGYTF. DNA for the CDR3: TGTGCCAGTATGGTGGAGATCTATGGCTACACCTTC.

This clone came up once. The chain recombines TRBV7-9 with TRBJ1-2, with D perhaps TRBD1 (5 bases). The CDR3 length is 15 residues. The germline gives CDR1 SEHNR, CDR2 FQNEAQ (reference sequence). The V and J ends lost 5 bases and 1 base respectively, with 14 bases between them. The CDR3 DNA is TGTGCCAGCAGCGGACGACAGCTGATTAACTATGGCTACACCTTC. Its translation is CASSGRQLINYGYTF.

This clone has just one count. The V call is TRBV7-6, the J call TRBJ2-1; D unclear. Per the germline V gene, CDR1 is SGHVS and CDR2 is FNYEAQ. This CDR3 is 13 amino acids long. Trimming removed 3 bases at V and 3 bases at J, with 6 bases between. CDR3 sequence (DNA): TGTGCCAGCAGCTTGAGCAACTACAATGAGCAGTTCTTC. Amino acid sequence: CASSLSNYNEQFF.

The table lists this clone with a count of one. V gene TRBV2 combines with J gene TRBJ1-2; TRBD1 might be the D (5 bases). Germline-derived CDR1 and CDR2 are SNHLY and FYNNEI. This CDR3 contains 14 residues. The V end was cut by 2 bases, the J end by 2 bases, with 9 bases between. As DNA, the CDR3 is TGTGCCAGCAGTGAACCCAGGGAAAACTATGGCTACACCTTC. Translating it yields CASSEPRENYGYTF.

This chain connects TRBV7-2 to TRBJ1-2; D possibly corresponds to TRBD1 (6 bases). The CDR3 runs to 15 residues. V gave up 1 base and J gave up 2 bases, with 11 bases separating them. Per germline, CDR1 SGHTA and CDR2 FQGNSA. CDR3: CASSLVGGANYGYTF. The CDR3 nucleotides read TGTGCCAGCAGCTTAGTTGGGGGGGCCAACTATGGCTACACCTTC.

The chain links TRBV5-1 to TRBJ2-3; TRBD2 is a possible D gene (6 bases). Germline-derived CDR1 and CDR2 are SGHRS and YFSETQ. Trimming took off 4 bases at V and 6 bases at J, with 24 bases between the two ends. This CDR3 contains 17 residues. The CDR3 nucleotides are TGCGCCAGCAGCCCGTCCACCGGGACTCCTCAGGCGGATACGCAGTATTTT. As protein: CASSPSTGTPQADTQYF. The complete variable domain, with remaining parts taken from reference TRBV5-1 and TRBJ2-3, reads KAGVTQTPRYLIKTRGQQVTLSCSPISGHRSVSWYQQTPGQGLQFLFEYFSETQRNKGNFPGRFSGRQFSNSRSEMNVSTLELGDSALYLCASSPSTGTPQADTQYFGPGTRLTVL.

The CDR3 loop reads CASSAPSANVLTF. The CDR3 coding sequence is TGTGCCAGCAGCGCCCCGAGTGCCAACGTCCTGACTTTC. The chain couples TRBV7-9 to TRBJ2-6; D is ambiguous. V gave up 5 bases and J gave up 7 bases, with 9 bases separating them. The germline V gene has CDR1 SEHNR and CDR2 FQNEAQ (reference sequence). This CDR3 has 13 amino acids.

The V call is TRBV5-4, the J call TRBJ2-3; D is possibly TRBD1 (5 bases). The CDR3 length is 16 residues. The ends were cut back, 4 bases at V and 2 bases at J, with 17 bases in the middle. Germline-derived CDR1 and CDR2 are SGHNT and YYREEE (reference sequence). The CDR3, as DNA: TGTGCCAGCAGCCTTCTTCCCGACAGACACACAGATACGCAGTATTTT. Its protein is CASSLLPDRHTDTQYF.

Concerning this clone: The sample contains more than one DNA sequence encoding this CDR3. V and J are TRBV20-1 and TRBJ1-3; no clear D. V lost 6 bases to trimming and J lost 3 bases, with 6 bases between them. The CDR3 has 11 residues. Germline assignment: CDR1 DFQATT and CDR2 SNEGSKA (reference sequence). The CDR3 is CSAPVGNTIYF. The CDR3 bases are TGCAGTGCCCCGGTTGGAAACACCATATATTTT.

The chain links TRBV4-1 to TRBJ2-7, with D tentatively TRBD2 (6 bases). V lost 5 bases and J 0 bases, leaving 17 bases between the germline ends. Germline CDR1 MGHRA, CDR2 YSYEKL. This CDR3 is built from 16 residues. CDR3 coding DNA: TGCGCCAGCAGCTACCTCGGCGGGGCGAGCTCCTACGAGCAGTACTTC. This codes for CASSYLGGASSYEQYF.